This T cell receptor (beta chain) is from a study of blood T cell repertoires in COVID-19. Study at large: COVID-19 samples from acute and convalescent phases originated in the United States, Italy and Spain. The cDNA or gDNA used as material had been derived from T cells, B-cell-depleted T cells, or PBMCs.

Produced via immunoSEQ multiplex PCR; TCRdb's table is partial and in-frame only. The data contain around 16,000 clones, about 80% of them seen just once; the ten biggest clones take up approximately 32%. The clonotype originates from a man between 65 and 85 years old with active or convalescent COVID-19. What was sequenced was peripheral blood.

In DNA, the CDR3 is TGTGCCAGCAGCTACGGGACTCGTCAATACAATGAGCAGTTCTTC. This codes for CASSYGTRQYNEQFF. The chain recombines TRBV3-1 (or the pseudogene TRBV3-2) with TRBJ2-1; a weak D match, TRBD2 (6 bases). Trimming removed 5 bases from V and 4 bases from J, with 15 bases in between. The V gene's germline CDR1 is LGHDT and CDR2 YNNKEL (reference sequence). The CDR3 has 15 amino acids.